This T cell receptor (beta chain) was profiled in a study of tumor and adjacent non-tumor tissue in lung cancer. Overall study findings and caveats: Normal lung showed higher cumulative top 100 clone frequency than tumor. Higher tumor TCR diversity was associated with shorter survival.

Concerning this clonotype: What it binds is unknown. A much larger clone lies a single base off, so this may be a read error.

RNA was extracted from bulk tissue without any cell sorting. A modified ARM-PCR protocol with three rounds of nested PCR amplified TCRbeta. TCRdb re-called the multiplex PCR reads with MiXCR, one entry per CDR3 protein. The repertoire holds roughly 220,000 distinct CDR3 sequences, with roughly 70% as singletons. This receptor was taken from a man aged 55 to 70 with non-small cell lung cancer. The sequenced sample consisted of lung tumor tissue.

CDR3 residues: CSANLAGGYNKQFF. For the CDR3, the DNA is TGCAGTGCTAACCTAGCGGGGGGCTACAATAAGCAGTTCTTC. The chain uses TRBV20-1 and TRBJ2-1; 11 bases agree with TRBD2. Germline loops: CDR1 DFQATT, CDR2 SNEGSKA (reference sequence). The CDR3 runs 14 residues.